This TCR beta chain was sequenced during a study of control samples from healthy donors and cancer patients. TCRdb's table, derived via immunoSEQ multiplex PCR, lists solely in-frame clones and lacks some. The table has 45,000 to 60,000 clones, roughly 94% seen once. V shed 6 bases, J shed 5 bases, and the junction held 8 bases outside the gene matches. This CDR3 has 14 residues. Germline V gene lookup returns CDR1 SGHTA and CDR2 FQGTGA. The V call is TRBV7-3, the J call TRBJ2-5; TRBD1 agrees at 8 bases. The origin of this receptor is a man aged 30-40 years in good health. Sequencing was carried out using blood. CDR3 amino acids: CASSKAGGAETQYF. The CDR3 DNA reads as TGTGCCAGCAGTAAGGCAGGGGGCGCGGAGACCCAGTACTTC.